The rows below give T cell receptor beta chains drawn from one sample of a study of blood T cell repertoires in COVID-19. The repertoire was sequenced with immunoSEQ multiplex PCR; TCRdb's copy has only in-frame clones and lacks some. This table holds 52,000 or so clones, 87% found once. The specimen sequenced was peripheral blood. These receptors were obtained from a man in his forties or fifties with COVID-19, enrolled during active disease. The CDR3 runs from the conserved cysteine through the conserved F or W. D genes are given only for firm matches. Clone sizes are given selectively: once, few, many, or a class where the clone is expanded.

D: TRBD1
V: TRBV27
size: NA
J: TRBJ1-4
DNA: TGTGCCAGCAGTTTATCCGGGACAGGGGCTGAAAAACTGTTTTTT
CDR3: CASSLSGTGAEKLFF

D: TRBD1
V: TRBV4-1
size: NA
J: TRBJ2-1
DNA: TGCGCCAGCAGCCCCACTGGACAGGGTCATGAGCAGTTCTTC
CDR3: CASSPTGQGHEQFF

D: NA
V: TRBV7-9
size: NA
J: TRBJ1-4
DNA: TGTGCCAGCAGTCCTCCCGGGACTGATTATGAAAAACTGTTTTTT
CDR3: CASSPPGTDYEKLFF

D: TRBD1
V: TRBV7-7
size: NA
J: TRBJ1-2
DNA: TGTGCCAGCAGCAGGGACAGGGCCCTCTATGGCTACACCTTC
CDR3: CASSRDRALYGYTF

D: NA
V: TRBV9
size: once
J: TRBJ2-3
DNA: TGTGCCAGCAGCGTAGAGCCTAGCGGCACAGATACGCAGTATTTT
CDR3: CASSVEPSGTDTQYF

D: TRBD1
V: TRBV19
size: NA
J: TRBJ2-2
DNA: TGTGCCAGTATGCTGCCGGGACAGGGGGCCGGGGAGCTGTTTTTT
CDR3: CASMLPGQGAGELFF

D: NA
V: TRBV7-3
size: NA
J: TRBJ2-2
DNA: TGTGCCAGCAGCCCTCGCGCCGGCGGCAGCGCGAACACCGGGGAGCTGTTTTTT
CDR3: CASSPRAGGSANTGELFF

D: NA
V: TRBV24-1
size: NA
J: TRBJ2-3
DNA: TGTGCCACCAGTGTGGCGGAGAGGGGCACAGATACGCAGTATTTT
CDR3: CATSVAERGTDTQYF

D: NA
V: TRBV5-1
size: once
J: TRBJ2-2
DNA: TGCGCCAGCAGCTTGACGGGGGACCACACCGGGGAGCTGTTTTTT
CDR3: CASSLTGDHTGELFF

D: TRBD1
V: TRBV9
size: once
J: TRBJ1-1
DNA: TGTGCCAGCAGCGAACTGGACAGGGGGGACACTGAAGCTTTCTTT
CDR3: CASSELDRGDTEAFF

D: TRBD2
V: TRBV11-3
size: NA
J: TRBJ2-1
DNA: TGTGCCAGCAGCTTAGCGGGAGGGCCCTATGAGCAGTTCTTC
CDR3: CASSLAGGPYEQFF

D: NA
V: TRBV7-3
size: NA
J: TRBJ2-3
DNA: TGTGCCAGCAGCTTGGGAGGGGGGGCCACAGATACGCAGTATTTT
CDR3: CASSLGGGATDTQYF

D: NA
V: TRBV3-1/TRBV3-2
size: NA
J: TRBJ1-2
DNA: TGTGCCAGCAGCCAATCGATACAGGGATCTGGCTACACCTTC
CDR3: CASSQSIQGSGYTF

D: TRBD2
V: TRBV28
size: NA
J: TRBJ2-3
DNA: TGTGCCAGCAGTCCCCTAGCGGGAGGAGGGGTAGATACGCAGTATTTT
CDR3: CASSPLAGGGVDTQYF

D: TRBD1
V: TRBV9
size: once
J: TRBJ1-6
DNA: TGTGCCAGCAGCGCAGTGGACAGGGGAGAATCACCCCTCCACTTT
CDR3: CASSAVDRGESPLHF

D: TRBD1
V: TRBV6-6
size: NA
J: TRBJ1-1
DNA: TGTGCCAGCAGTCCGACAGGGCCGAACACTGAAGCTTTCTTT
CDR3: CASSPTGPNTEAFF

D: NA
V: TRBV11-2
size: NA
J: TRBJ2-3
DNA: TGTGCCAGCAGCTTAGATCAAGTGACCCGGGCGCAGTATTTT
CDR3: CASSLDQVTRAQYF

D: NA
V: TRBV7-3
size: NA
J: TRBJ1-1
DNA: TGTGCCAGCAGTGAACAGGGACCCACTGAAGCTTTCTTT
CDR3: CASSEQGPTEAFF

D: NA
V: TRBV30
size: NA
J: TRBJ1-5
DNA: TGTGCCTGGAGTCCTAAGGGTAGGGGTGTTGCGCAGCCCCAGCATTTT
CDR3: CAWSPKGRGVAQPQHF

D: NA
V: TRBV2
size: NA
J: TRBJ1-2
DNA: TGTGCCAGCAGTGAGAGTGCAGGGAATCGGTATGGCTACACCTTC
CDR3: CASSESAGNRYGYTF

D: NA
V: TRBV30
size: NA
J: TRBJ1-2
DNA: TGTGCCTGGAGTCCGGGGGGGTATGGCTACACCTTC
CDR3: CAWSPGGYGYTF

D: TRBD2
V: TRBV4-2
size: NA
J: TRBJ2-1
DNA: TGTGCCAGCAGCCACGCATCTAGCGGACATTACAATGAGCAGTTCTTC
CDR3: CASSHASSGHYNEQFF

D: NA
V: TRBV6-5
size: NA
J: TRBJ1-3
DNA: TGTGCCAGCAGTTACTCGAGAGGGTCTGGAAACACCATATATTTT
CDR3: CASSYSRGSGNTIYF

D: NA
V: TRBV12-5
size: few
J: TRBJ1-2
DNA: TGTGCTAGTGGTTTGTCAGATGGCTACACCTTC
CDR3: CASGLSDGYTF

D: NA
V: TRBV5-4
size: NA
J: TRBJ2-5
DNA: TGTGCCAGCAGCTTGGAAGGGGCCCGTAAGACCCAGTACTTC
CDR3: CASSLEGARKTQYF

D: TRBD1
V: TRBV11-2
size: NA
J: TRBJ2-7
DNA: TGTGCCAGCAGCTTAGACTGGGACAGAGCCTACGAGCAGTACTTC
CDR3: CASSLDWDRAYEQYF

D: NA
V: TRBV6-1
size: NA
J: TRBJ1-5
DNA: TGTGCCAGCACCCCGGGGGGGGCCGGGCAGCCCCAGCATTTT
CDR3: CASTPGGAGQPQHF

D: NA
V: TRBV30
size: NA
J: TRBJ2-7
DNA: TGTGCCTCCCACTCGCGGGGGCTGCCCTACGAGCAGTACTTC
CDR3: CASHSRGLPYEQYF

D: TRBD1
V: TRBV19
size: NA
J: TRBJ2-1
DNA: TGTGCCAGTAGTCTAAAACAGGGGAATGAGCAGTTCTTC
CDR3: CASSLKQGNEQFF

D: NA
V: TRBV3-1/TRBV3-2
size: NA
J: TRBJ2-3
DNA: TGTGCCAGCAGCCAAGAACGGGGAGATACGCAGTATTTT
CDR3: CASSQERGDTQYF

D: TRBD1
V: TRBV18
size: NA
J: TRBJ1-2
DNA: TGTGCCAGCTCACCCGGACAGGGGAGCTATGGCTACACCTTC
CDR3: CASSPGQGSYGYTF

D: TRBD1
V: TRBV5-6
size: NA
J: TRBJ2-7
DNA: TGTGCCAGCAGCTTGGGCGGACAGGGTAGTTACGAGCAGTACTTC
CDR3: CASSLGGQGSYEQYF

D: NA
V: TRBV14
size: once
J: TRBJ1-4
DNA: TGTGCCAGCAGCCAAGATCGGTCGAAGCCTAATGAAAAACTGTTTTTT
CDR3: CASSQDRSKPNEKLFF

D: TRBD2
V: TRBV7-9
size: NA
J: TRBJ2-5
DNA: TGTGCCAGCAGCAGGACTAGTGGGGGGCAAGAGACCCAGTACTTC
CDR3: CASSRTSGGQETQYF

D: NA
V: TRBV2
size: NA
J: TRBJ2-1
DNA: TGTGCCAGCAGTTTAGCGACAGGAGGCTCCTACAATGAGCAGTTCTTC
CDR3: CASSLATGGSYNEQFF

D: NA
V: TRBV4-1
size: NA
J: TRBJ2-3
DNA: TGCGCCAGCAGCCAAGGTAGCGGACCCCGGGCAGATACGCAGTATTTT
CDR3: CASSQGSGPRADTQYF

D: TRBD2
V: TRBV18
size: NA
J: TRBJ2-2
DNA: TGTGCCAGCTCACCCCTAGCGGGAGGAGAAACCGGGGAGCTGTTTTTT
CDR3: CASSPLAGGETGELFF

D: NA
V: TRBV5-1
size: NA
J: TRBJ2-1
DNA: TGCGCCAGCAGCCCCGGACTAACCAGCCTGGGGTACAATGAGCAGTTCTTC
CDR3: CASSPGLTSLGYNEQFF

D: NA
V: TRBV28
size: NA
J: TRBJ2-7
DNA: TGTGCCAGCAGTTCGCCCATATCGGCCGGGCACCGGGGCGAGCAGTACTTC
CDR3: CASSSPISAGHRGEQYF

D: TRBD1
V: TRBV7-3
size: NA
J: TRBJ1-5
DNA: TGTGCCAGCAGCTTAACCCGGGACAGGGCGTATCAGCCCCAGCATTTT
CDR3: CASSLTRDRAYQPQHF

D: NA
V: TRBV3-1/TRBV3-2
size: few
J: TRBJ1-1
DNA: TGTGCCAGCAGCCACCAGGGAAAAATGAACACTGAAGCTTTCTTT
CDR3: CASSHQGKMNTEAFF

D: NA
V: TRBV2
size: once
J: TRBJ1-4
DNA: TGTGCCAGCAGACCCCAGGATGAAAAACTGTTTTTT
CDR3: CASRPQDEKLFF

D: TRBD2
V: TRBV23-1
size: NA
J: TRBJ2-2
DNA: TGCGCCAGCAGGGGACTAGCGCCCGCGATTCACACCGGGGAGCTGTTTTTT
CDR3: CASRGLAPAIHTGELFF

D: NA
V: TRBV5-1
size: NA
J: TRBJ2-3
DNA: TGCGCCAGCAGCTTGTGGGAGATGGCAGATACGCAGTATTTT
CDR3: CASSLWEMADTQYF

D: NA
V: TRBV19
size: few
J: TRBJ2-7
DNA: TGTGCCAGTAGTATAGATGGTACAGGGAAGACCTACGAGCAGTACTTC
CDR3: CASSIDGTGKTYEQYF

D: NA
V: TRBV9
size: NA
J: TRBJ2-3
DNA: TGTGCCAGCAGCGTAGGCCCATCCCCTACTAGCACAGATACGCAGTATTTT
CDR3: CASSVGPSPTSTDTQYF

D: NA
V: TRBV30
size: NA
J: TRBJ2-2
DNA: TGTGCCTGGAGTGTACTGGGGGGCGGGGAGCTGTTTTTT
CDR3: CAWSVLGGGELFF

D: TRBD1
V: TRBV4-2
size: NA
J: TRBJ2-2
DNA: TGTGCCAGCAGCCAAGGGAAGACAGGGGGCACCGGGGAGCTGTTTTTT
CDR3: CASSQGKTGGTGELFF

D: TRBD1
V: TRBV5-4
size: NA
J: TRBJ2-1
DNA: TGTGCCAGCAGCTGGGGACAGAGCTCCTACAATGAGCAGTTCTTC
CDR3: CASSWGQSSYNEQFF

D: NA
V: TRBV11-3
size: NA
J: TRBJ2-5
DNA: TGTGCCAGCAGCTTAGACCCTTACCAAGAGACCCAGTACTTC
CDR3: CASSLDPYQETQYF

D: TRBD2
V: TRBV5-1
size: NA
J: TRBJ2-1
DNA: TGCGCCAGCAGCAGCGGGACTTTCAGCTCCTACAATGAGCAGTTCTTC
CDR3: CASSSGTFSSYNEQFF

D: TRBD1
V: TRBV6-5
size: NA
J: TRBJ1-4
DNA: TGTGCCAGCAGTTACTCTCAGGGGGGTGGGAAACTGTTTTTT
CDR3: CASSYSQGGGKLFF

D: NA
V: TRBV5-6
size: once
J: TRBJ1-5
DNA: TGTGCCAGCAGCTTAGGGGCACCCAATCAGCCCCAGCATTTT
CDR3: CASSLGAPNQPQHF

D: TRBD2
V: TRBV10-3
size: once
J: TRBJ2-2
DNA: TGTGCCATCAGTTCTAGCGGGGGAAACACCGGGGAGCTGTTTTTT
CDR3: CAISSSGGNTGELFF

D: NA
V: TRBV7-3
size: NA
J: TRBJ2-3
DNA: TGTGCCAGCAGCCTAGGGGGGGCGGATACGCAGTATTTT
CDR3: CASSLGGADTQYF

D: TRBD2
V: TRBV11-2
size: NA
J: TRBJ2-5
DNA: TGTGCCAGCAGCTTAGCGGCTGGACTAGCGGGAGAGACCCAGTACTTC
CDR3: CASSLAAGLAGETQYF

D: NA
V: TRBV10-2
size: NA
J: TRBJ2-7
DNA: TGCGCCAGCAGTGGGGACACCTACGAGCAGTACTTC
CDR3: CASSGDTYEQYF